The clone carrying this TCR beta chain was detected ten times or more. The antigen remains undetermined. The data belong to a study of blood T cells in healthy people across ages. Study details: About one barcoded TCR beta cDNA was captured per two T cells. Study-wide results and limits: There were more naive CD4+ cells and higher diversity in long-lived donors than in aged donors. TCR beta diversity per million T cells fell roughly linearly with age. Using unsorted PBMCs precluded a conclusive naive versus antigen-experienced comparison.

Germline V CDR1 and CDR2: SGHRS, YFSETQ. Trimming cost V 7 bases and J 7 bases, with 12 bases left between them. The CDR3 loop spans 13 amino acids. The use of a sample-barcoded 5' primer and a J-beta primer mix characterized a second PCR of roughly 6 to 11 cycles. One entry per CDR3 protein results from TCRdb running MiXCR on the 5' RACE reads. This sample yields about 650,000 distinct CDR3 sequences, of which roughly 30% are seen a single time; 15% belongs to the top ten. This rearrangement joins TRBV5-1 to TRBJ1-6; D ambiguous. The sequencing sample was made of blood. This clonotype was sampled from a woman of 80 years or more in good health. The CDR3 DNA sequence: TGCGCCAGCGGAAGGATCGGGAATTCACCCCTCCACTTT. Translation gives CASGRIGNSPLHF.